This T cell receptor beta chain stems from a study of T-cell reconstitution after alpha-beta-depleted transplantation in children listed by TCRdb under 2016. Regarding the complete study: Using TCR repertoire profiling, the study quantitatively followed how T-cell immune reconstitution unfolded in children after TCRalphabeta/CD19-depleted allogeneic hematopoietic cell transplantation.

Concerning this clonotype: What antigen it recognizes has not been identified. Base qualities are not at hand, and no much larger clone is one base apart.

The method was PCR. The reads were generated on an Illumina HiSeq 2500. TCR library preparation used molecular barcoding, with unique molecular identifiers applied to normalize quantification of the TCRbeta repertoire. TCRdb took the public reads, trimmed them with fastp at Q25, ran MiXCR for clone calling and kept in-frame beta chains. Each CDR3 protein appears once, grouped with its most common genes and DNA. The sample table lists about 640,000 distinct CDR3 sequences, under 15% of them with a count of one. The ten biggest clones cover around 2.2% of the sample. Germline trimming amounts to 3 bases on V and 10 bases on J, with 5 as the count of junction bases outside the gene matches. The CDR3 goes from the cysteine to the phenylalanine over 12 residues. Just the 36-base CDR3 DNA is kept, in frame starting at base 1. Beyond this particular receptor, the publication reports: Over subsequent months, a decline in hyperexpanded clone frequencies was noted, and after one year, T-cell counts and TCRbeta diversity were mostly ascribed to newly produced T cells. The apparently early recovery of alphabetaT-cell counts about two months after transplant reportedly depended on only several hundred rapidly expanded clones that came from non-depleted graft cells. The high TCRbeta diversity at day 60 in some patients was ascribed to recipient T cells and intrathymic progenitors that had survived conditioning.

This specimen's treatment or condition label, per the study, means: allogeneic hematopoietic cell transplantation with graft depleted of TCRalphabeta T cells and CD19 B cells. TCRalphabeta/CD19-depleted allogeneic hematopoietic cell grafts were given to the transplant recipients, all of whom were children. The material sequenced was PBMCs, mostly from graft donor cells, taken 360 days after TCRalphabeta/CD19-depleted stem cell transplant. This TCR was sampled from a male patient younger than 18 who had a stem cell transplant for acute myeloid leukemia, so the T cells may come from the graft donor. Recombination joined TRBV12-3 or TRBV12-4 with TRBJ2-5; 7 central bases correspond to TRBD2. The nucleotide sequence reads TGTGCCAGCAGTTTTGGCAGGGAGGGCCAGTACTTC. The resulting protein is CASSFGREGQYF.